This entry lists 6 T cell receptor beta chains sequenced from one sample in a study of T cells in Graves' hyperthyroidism and ophthalmopathy (dated by TCRdb to the late 2010s). The library was built by means of multiplex PCR. Sequencing instrument: Illumina HiSeq 2000. Amplification of TCR beta CDR3 regions was carried out from RNA transcripts. The first round of RT-PCR for the TCR CDR3 was performed with the HTBI primer set and the Qiagen OneStep RT-PCR kit. The public reads were quality trimmed at Q25 with fastp and then assembled into clones with MiXCR by TCRdb, keeping productive beta chains. CDR3 protein sequences are deduplicated, and each keeps its most common genes and DNA. The sample yields 650,000 to 700,000 distinct CDR3 sequences; approximately 15% were counted once. The top ten clones comprise around a sixth of the sample. The material sequenced was blood. The receptors here all came from a man aged 50 to 59 with Graves' hyperthyroidism.

This clonotype has a handful of counts. The rearrangement uses TRBV28 and TRBJ2-3; possible D gene TRBD2, 5 bases. The V gene's germline CDR1 is MDHEN and CDR2 SYDVKM. The germline V and J ends were trimmed by 6 bases and 4 bases, with 17 bases remaining between them. This CDR3 has 15 amino acids. CDR3 DNA sequence: TGTGCCAGCAGCCCCCGGGATATGTTTGCAGATACGCAGTATTTT. Translated, it gives CASSPRDMFADTQYF. The complete variable domain, with remaining parts taken from reference TRBV28 and TRBJ2-3, reads DVKVTQSSRYLVKRTGEKVFLECVQDMDHENMFWYRQDPGLGLRLIYFSYDVKMKEKGDIPEGYSVSREKKERFSLILESASTNQTSMYLCASSPRDMFADTQYFGPGTRLTVL.

The table lists this clonotype with many counts. The J gene is TRBJ2-7, the V gene TRBV10-3, with 7 bases lining up with TRBD1. The junction had 20 bases not matched to a gene; V was cut back by 11 bases and J by 1 base. This CDR3 has 17 amino acids. Germline V gene lookup returns CDR1 ENHRY and CDR2 SYGVKD. The CDR3 loop is CASRPRQGIGISYEQYF. The CDR3 coding sequence is TGTGCCTCGAGGCCCCGACAGGGAATTGGCATTTCCTACGAGCAGTACTTC.

The chain combines TRBV27 with TRBJ2-1; 12 positions agree with TRBD2. From germline, CDR1 is MNHEY and CDR2 SMNVEV (reference sequence). V shed 5 bases and J 7 bases; nucleotides not matched to a gene: 6. The CDR3 sequence is 15 residues long. This CDR3 is CASSIRTSGTNEQFF. Here the CDR3 DNA reads TGTGCCAGCAGTATTAGGACTAGCGGGACAAATGAGCAGTTCTTC.

The rearrangement joins TRBV30 to TRBJ2-7, with 9 bases that match TRBD2. Germline V lookup: CDR1 GTSNPN, CDR2 SVGIG (reference sequence). CDR3 size: 13 residues. With 1 base clipped from V and 6 bases from J, the junction kept 4 bases outside the gene matches. The CDR3 is CAWSEREVGEQYF. CDR3 in DNA: TGTGCCTGGAGTGAGCGGGAGGTCGGCGAGCAGTACTTC.

For this clonotype: This sequence may be a read error, since a much larger clone differs from it by one base. The chain carries TRBV5-1 and TRBJ2-5, with TRBD2 matching over 10 bases. This CDR3 has 16 amino acids. Germline-derived CDR1 and CDR2 are SGHRS and YFSETQ. CDR3 amino acids: CASSLGTSGTQETQCF. The DNA for the CDR3 is TGCGCCAGCAGCTTGGGGACTAGCGGAACTCAAGAGACCCAGTGCTTC.

The sample holds many counts of this clonotype. The genes are TRBV10-3 and TRBJ1-4; D possibly corresponds to TRBD1 (5 bases). Germline V gene data show CDR1 as ENHRY and CDR2 as SYGVKD. This CDR3 is built from 16 residues. Deletions cut 3 bases from V and 7 bases from J, with 18 bases between. CDR3 residues: CAISDGWEGRIEKLFF. CDR3 nucleotides: TGTGCCATCAGTGATGGGTGGGAGGGGCGAATTGAAAAACTGTTTTTT.